One and the same sample provided the 32 T cell receptor beta chains below, sequenced in a study of T cell responses to AZD1222 COVID-19 vaccine. Clones were sequenced by immunoSEQ multiplex PCR, and TCRdb holds only the in-frame ones, with some missing. The sample has 90,000 to 150,000 clones, around 93% seen once. Sequencing used peripheral blood, obtained 28 days after the second AZD1222 dose. These receptors were collected from an adult who received the AZD1222 COVID-19 vaccine.

The chain carries TRBV7-2 and TRBJ1-2, with 7 positions matching TRBD1. Germline lookup yields CDR1 SGHTA and CDR2 FQGNSA. After removal of 1 base from V and 8 bases from J, the junction contained 7 bases not matched to a gene. The CDR3 extends over 14 amino acids. CDR3 protein: CASSLGTTGEGYTF. In nucleotides, the CDR3 is TGTGCCAGCAGCTTAGGTACTACAGGGGAAGGCTACACCTTC.

J is TRBJ2-7 and V is TRBV11-3; 8 positions agree with TRBD2. This CDR3 contains 14 residues. Germline-derived CDR1 and CDR2 are SGHNT and YENEEA. J was trimmed by 6 bases and V by 6 bases; bases with no gene match: 10. The CDR3 sequence: CASSPSGRYFEQYF. DNA of the CDR3: TGTGCCAGCAGTCCGAGCGGGAGATATTTCGAGCAGTACTTC. The variable domain in full, with the rest retrieved from reference TRBV11-3 and TRBJ2-7, is EAGVVQSPRYKIIEKKQPVAFWCNPISGHNTLYWYLQNLGQGPELLIRYENEEAVDDSQLPKDRFSAERLKGVDSTLKIQPAELGDSAVYLCASSPSGRYFEQYFGPGTRLTVT.

J is TRBJ1-3 and V is TRBV28; 7 nucleotides agree with TRBD1. Germline CDR1 MDHEN, CDR2 SYDVKM. CDR3 length equals 15 residues. Trimming took 6 bases from V and 2 from J; bases not matched to a gene: 7. This CDR3 is CASRRGTATGNTIYF. As DNA, the CDR3 is TGTGCCAGCAGGAGAGGGACAGCAACTGGAAACACCATATATTTT.

The chain recombines TRBV3-1 (or the pseudogene TRBV3-2) with TRBJ1-5; unclear D gene. The V end lost 5 bases, the J end lost 5 bases, and 7 bases lay between the germline ends. This CDR3 is 12 amino acids long. Germline V lookup: CDR1 LGHDT, CDR2 YNNKEL (reference sequence). CDR3 sequence reads: CASSDRDQPQHF. The CDR3 bases are TGTGCCAGCAGCGACCGCGATCAGCCCCAGCATTTT.

This chain links TRBV3-1 (or the pseudogene TRBV3-2) with TRBJ1-2; D is unclear. Trimming pared 4 bases from V and 10 bases from J, leaving 16 bases between. This CDR3 is 13 amino acids long. The germline V gene encodes CDR1 LGHDT and CDR2 YNNKEL (reference sequence). The CDR3 spells CASSPNKGGYYTF. The DNA for the CDR3 is TGTGCCAGCAGCCCCAACAAGGGAGGGTACTACACCTTC.

V gene TRBV7-9 combines with J gene TRBJ2-2, with 7 positions matching TRBD1. This CDR3 has 16 residues. V lost 8 bases, J lost 5 bases, and 14 bases stayed unmatched. CDR1 SEHNR and CDR2 FQNEAQ come from the germline V gene (reference sequence). The chain's CDR3 is CASELMGQGVTGELFF. DNA of the CDR3: TGTGCCAGCGAATTAATGGGGCAGGGGGTGACCGGGGAGCTGTTTTTT.

V usage is TRBV5-8 and J usage is TRBJ2-1, with a weak D call TRBD2 (6 bases). V shed 0 bases and J shed 7 bases, with 11 bases lying between them. The CDR3 covers 14 residues. Germline CDR1 and CDR2: SGHTS and YDEGEE. CDR3 bases: TGTGCCAGCAGCTTGGGACTAGGGGAAAATGAGCAGTTCTTC. Encoded protein: CASSLGLGENEQFF.

The chain combines TRBV7-2 with TRBJ2-7, with D hard to call. This CDR3 is 13 amino acids long. V was shortened by 1 base and J by 3 bases, with 7 bases between the two germline ends. Germline V CDR1 and CDR2: SGHTA, FQGNSA. The DNA for the CDR3 is TGTGCCAGCAGCTTAGTTGTCCTCTACGAGCAGTACTTC. This translates into CASSLVVLYEQYF.

The chain joins TRBV24-1 to TRBJ2-1; the match to TRBD1 covers 8 bases. From germline, CDR1 is KGHDR and CDR2 SFDVKD. The CDR3 is made up of 15 amino acids. Trimming removed 7 bases from V and 12 bases from J; junction bases left unmatched: 16. CDR3 in DNA: TGTGCCACCAGCTTAGGGACAGGAGGGACAAAGGGGCAGTTCTTC. Protein product: CATSLGTGGTKGQFF.

The chain joins TRBV4-1 to TRBJ2-7; D uncertain. V shed 0 bases and J shed 3 bases, with 12 bases lying between them. From germline, CDR1 is MGHRA and CDR2 YSYEKL. This CDR3 is 15 amino acids long. The CDR3 reads CASSQDGRPDYEQYF. The CDR3 DNA sequence: TGCGCCAGCAGCCAAGACGGACGCCCCGACTACGAGCAGTACTTC.

The chain employs TRBV20-1 and TRBJ2-2; D unclear. Looked up from germline, CDR1 is DFQATT and CDR2 is SNEGSKA (reference sequence). This CDR3 spans 11 amino acids. Trimming took 0 bases from V and 6 from J, leaving 2 bases between them. The CDR3 sequence: CSAREAGELFF. The CDR3 DNA follows: TGCAGTGCTAGAGAAGCCGGGGAGCTGTTTTTT.

The V gene is TRBV7-8, the J gene TRBJ2-4, with TRBD2 as a possible D gene (6 bases). With 4 bases removed from V and 1 base from J, the gap between germline ends came to 11 bases. Germline CDR1 is SGHVS and CDR2 is FQNEAQ. CDR3 length equals 15 residues. As DNA, the CDR3 is TGTGCCAGCAGCTCAACGCGGGGCGCCAAAAACATTCAGTACTTC. Its protein is CASSSTRGAKNIQYF.

V is TRBV5-1 and J is TRBJ2-3; TRBD2 is a possible D gene (6 bases). The CDR3 length is 14 residues. Trimming left V 2 bases short and J 1 base short, with 8 bases between. Germline CDR1 SGHRS, CDR2 YFSETQ. CDR3 amino acids: CASSFGEGTDTQYF. CDR3 bases: TGCGCCAGCAGCTTCGGGGAGGGCACAGATACGCAGTATTTT.

The chain is built from TRBV7-6 and TRBJ2-3; D may be TRBD1 or TRBD2 (5 bases each). With 5 bases removed from V and 1 base from J, the gap between germline ends came to 13 bases. This CDR3 comprises 15 residues. Germline CDR1 SGHVS, CDR2 FNYEAQ. The CDR3 nucleotides read TGTGCCAGCAGCCGCACTCGGGGCGGCACAGATACGCAGTATTTT. This sequence encodes CASSRTRGGTDTQYF. Together with reference TRBV7-6 and TRBJ2-3, the CDR3 gives the full variable domain: GAGVSQSPRYKVTKRGQDVALRCDPISGHVSLYWYRQALGQGPEFLTYFNYEAQQDKSGLPNDRFSAERPEGSISTLTIQRTEQRDSAMYRCASSRTRGGTDTQYFGPGTRLTVL.

This clone has more than one count but fewer than ten. This rearrangement joins TRBV19 to TRBJ1-3, with a possible D match to TRBD1 (5 bases). The CDR3 runs 14 residues. Germline assignment: CDR1 LNHDA and CDR2 SQIVND (reference sequence). V shed 5 bases and J shed 4 bases, with 12 bases lying between them. The CDR3 coding sequence is TGTGCCAGTAGTCAGGGAGTCGTGGGAAACACCATATATTTT. Translation gives CASSQGVVGNTIYF.

The chain has TRBV6-5 and TRBJ1-1; D unclear. Germline V gene data show CDR1 as MNHEY and CDR2 as SVGAGI. This CDR3 spans 12 amino acids. Trimming removed 0 bases at V and 7 bases at J, with 6 bases between. The CDR3 region has the DNA TGTGCCAGCAGTTACTCGGGGATTGAAGCTTTCTTT. It yields the protein CASSYSGIEAFF.

A single count supports this clone. The chain has TRBV5-1 and TRBJ2-7, with 13 positions matching TRBD2. Germline V gives CDR1 SGHRS, CDR2 YFSETQ. Trimming removed 4 bases from V and 4 bases from J; junction bases left unmatched: 8. The CDR3 covers 16 residues. The CDR3 coding sequence is TGCGCCAGCAGCCCGTGGACTAGCGGGAGTTCTTACGAGCAGTACTTC. Translation: CASSPWTSGSSYEQYF.

In this sample, this clone turned up once. This chain joins TRBV10-3 and TRBJ1-5; 8 nucleotides agree with TRBD1. This CDR3 region has 16 residues. CDR1 is ENHRY, CDR2 SYGVKD, per germline. J lost 3 bases, V lost 10 bases, and 14 bases had no gene match. The CDR3 loop reads CATASGGQGLNQPQHF. CDR3 bases: TGTGCCACTGCCTCGGGAGGACAGGGCCTCAATCAGCCCCAGCATTTT.

The CDR3 spells CASSQDKNQPQHF. The CDR3 DNA reads TGCGCCAGCAGTCAGGACAAAAATCAGCCCCAGCATTTT. This chain links TRBV23-1 with TRBJ1-5; possibly TRBD1 for D (5 bases). TRBV23-1 counts as an open reading frame of uncertain function. The germline V and J ends were trimmed by 3 bases and 4 bases, with 7 bases remaining between them. The CDR3 is made up of 13 amino acids.

The chain has TRBV11-2 and TRBJ2-2; D call uncertain. The CDR3 is 13 amino acids. CDR1 and CDR2 from the germline V gene are SGHAT and FQNNGV. V lost 0 bases, J lost 6 bases, and 5 bases lay in between. This chain's CDR3 is CASSLDQAGELFF. CDR3 coding DNA: TGTGCCAGCAGCTTAGATCAGGCCGGGGAGCTGTTTTTT. The entire variable domain, with the rest obtained from reference TRBV11-2 and TRBJ2-2, is as follows: EAGVAQSPRYKIIEKRQSVAFWCNPISGHATLYWYQQILGQGPKLLIQFQNNGVVDDSQLPKDRFSAERLKGVDSTLKIQPAKLEDSAVYLCASSLDQAGELFFGEGSRLTVL.

The chain employs TRBV9 and TRBJ1-1; TRBD1 matches at 10 bases. After removal of 3 bases from V and 3 bases from J, the junction contained 5 bases not matched to a gene. The germline V gene has CDR1 SGDLS and CDR2 YYNGEE. The CDR3 totals 15 residues. CDR3 region: CASSATGGVDTEAFF. The CDR3 bases are TGTGCCAGCAGCGCGACAGGGGGCGTCGACACTGAAGCTTTCTTT. The variable domain in full, with the rest retrieved from reference TRBV9 and TRBJ1-1, is DSGVTQTPKHLITATGQRVTLRCSPRSGDLSVYWYQQSLDQGLQFLIQYYNGEERAKGNILERFSAQQFPDLHSELNLSSLELGDSALYFCASSATGGVDTEAFFGQGTRLTVV.

The chain employs TRBV12-3 or TRBV12-4 and TRBJ1-4, with unresolved D. V shed 5 bases and J shed 5 bases, with 9 bases lying between them. This CDR3 spans 13 amino acids. The CDR3 loop reads CASSPGINEKLFF. The CDR3, as DNA: TGTGCCAGCAGTCCCGGTATAAATGAAAAACTGTTTTTT.

The J gene is TRBJ1-1, the V gene TRBV6-5; D gene ambiguous. The V gene lost 6 bases and the J gene lost 1 base, with 6 bases spanning the gap. Germline V gives CDR1 MNHEY, CDR2 SVGAGI. This CDR3 is 12 amino acids long. In DNA form, the CDR3 reads TGTGCCAGCAGGTTGGAGAACACTGAAGCTTTCTTT. Its translation: CASRLENTEAFF.

The rearrangement uses TRBV28 and TRBJ1-1, with D perhaps TRBD1 (5 bases). This CDR3 spans 13 amino acids. Looked up from germline, CDR1 is MDHEN and CDR2 is SYDVKM. Trimming pared 3 bases from V and 3 bases from J, leaving 8 bases between. The CDR3 DNA reads as TGTGCCAGCAGTTTCAGGGAGGACACTGAAGCTTTCTTT. Translating gives CASSFREDTEAFF.

The V and J genes are TRBV5-1 and TRBJ2-3; TRBD2 matches 9 bases. Germline CDR1 SGHRS, CDR2 YFSETQ. This CDR3 is built from 14 residues. V was clipped by 9 bases and J by 2 bases; unmatched bases: 7. The CDR3 sequence: CATHPSGATDTQYF. The CDR3 bases are TGCGCCACCCATCCTAGCGGGGCCACAGATACGCAGTATTTT.

The chain joins TRBV5-5 to TRBJ2-5, with TRBD1 matching 9 bases. V shed 4 bases and J 0 bases; nucleotides not matched to a gene: 7. Germline V gives CDR1 SGHKS, CDR2 YYEKEE (reference sequence). The CDR3 spans 16 residues. The CDR3 sequence is CASSPGTGYNQETQYF. The CDR3 DNA reads as TGTGCCAGCAGCCCGGGGACAGGGTATAACCAAGAGACCCAGTACTTC.

V usage is TRBV6-5 and J usage is TRBJ2-4, with D unclear. The CDR3 sequence is 14 residues long. V gave up 10 bases and J gave up 0 bases, with 13 bases separating them. Germline V gene lookup returns CDR1 MNHEY and CDR2 SVGAGI. The CDR3 is CAIIAGSAKNIQYF. The DNA of the CDR3 is TGTGCCATTATAGCAGGTTCAGCCAAAAACATTCAGTACTTC.

The chain employs TRBV12-3 or TRBV12-4 and TRBJ1-5; 7 bases line up with TRBD1. Trimming cost V 4 bases and J 6 bases; bases outside gene matches: 3. This CDR3 region has 13 residues. CDR3 nucleotide sequence: TGTGCCAGCAGTTGGGCAGGGGGTCAGCCCCAGCATTTT. This sequence encodes CASSWAGGQPQHF.

This CDR3 reads CASSRDQKRNEQFF. The DNA for the CDR3 is TGTGCCAGCAGCCGGGACCAGAAGAGGAATGAGCAGTTCTTC. The V call is TRBV7-8, the J call TRBJ2-1; perhaps D is TRBD1 or TRBD2 (5 bases each). Trimming removed 5 bases at V and 7 bases at J, with 15 bases between. The CDR3 runs to 14 residues. Germline V gene data show CDR1 as SGHVS and CDR2 as FQNEAQ.

This clone has just one count. This sequence joins TRBV7-6 and TRBJ1-6, with D perhaps matching TRBD1 (5 bases). With 1 base removed from V and 7 bases from J, the gap between germline ends came to 14 bases. This CDR3 region has 16 residues. From germline, CDR1 is SGHVS and CDR2 FNYEAQ. CDR3 bases: TGTGCCAGCAGCTTAGGTCGCGGGGCTGGGAATTCACCCCTCCACTTT. Translated: CASSLGRGAGNSPLHF. Drawing the rest from reference TRBV7-6 and TRBJ1-6, the complete variable domain is GAGVSQSPRYKVTKRGQDVALRCDPISGHVSLYWYRQALGQGPEFLTYFNYEAQQDKSGLPNDRFSAERPEGSISTLTIQRTEQRDSAMYRCASSLGRGAGNSPLHFGNGTRLTVT.

The rearrangement uses TRBV29-1 and TRBJ2-1, with a weak D call TRBD1 (6 bases). V lost 5 bases, J lost 5 bases, and 19 bases lay in between. The CDR3 consists of 15 residues. Germline V gene lookup returns CDR1 SQVTM and CDR2 ANQGSEA. CDR3 region: CSVRSDRIFDNEQFF. DNA for the CDR3: TGCAGCGTTCGCTCCGACAGGATCTTCGACAATGAGCAGTTCTTC.

This chain uses TRBV14 with TRBJ1-4; D is perhaps TRBD1 (6 bases). The V and J ends lost 5 bases and 6 bases respectively, with 13 bases between them. The CDR3 loop spans 14 amino acids. Germline assignment: CDR1 SGHDN and CDR2 FVKESK. CDR3 amino acids: CASSMRGIDEKLFF. The CDR3 DNA is TGTGCCAGCAGCATGAGGGGGATTGATGAAAAACTGTTTTTT.